Listed below are T cell receptor beta chains from one sample, sequenced in a study of CD8 T cells in Susac syndrome. One entry per CDR3 protein, called by TCRdb with MiXCR from the immunoSEQ multiplex PCR reads. The sample records 80,000 or so distinct CDR3 sequences, around 93% being singletons. Sequencing was done on a sample of CD4+ T cells from PBMCs. The receptors shown here come from a human donor with Susac syndrome. Each CDR3 is given without its conserved first and last residue.

TRBV20-1	TRBJ2-1	SAVSPTSGLAGGPRNEQF
TRBV6-5	TRBJ2-7	ASSSIGGAEY
TRBV29-1	TRBJ2-1	SVGLEREQF
TRBV4-2	TRBJ2-7	ASSQEPGLAVYEQY
TRBV2	TRBJ1-2	ASSGHVDGYT
TRBV12-3/TRBV12-4	TRBJ2-7	ASKGQTYEQY
TRBV19	TRBJ2-6	ASSIVGHGVTGANVLT
TRBV24-1	TRBJ2-1	ATSEAYNEQF
TRBV12-3/TRBV12-4	TRBJ1-1	ASSLGRQGKTEAF
TRBV7-7	TRBJ1-1	ASSPPQGSGPTEAF
TRBV9	TRBJ2-1	ASSVVSRLAGFNEQF
TRBV18	TRBJ1-4	ASSGGPNEKLF
TRBV12-3/TRBV12-4	TRBJ1-2	ASSFQGLYGYT
TRBV19	TRBJ1-2	ASNGLAVNGYT
TRBV7-6	TRBJ2-3	ASSSSASTDTQY
TRBV7-2	TRBJ1-1	ASSLLGQRNTEAF
TRBV27	TRBJ2-4	ASSLSVQPNIQY
TRBV27	TRBJ2-5	ASSSSGRRETQY
TRBV12-3/TRBV12-4	TRBJ2-2	ASSLNRGWTGELF
TRBV7-2	TRBJ2-3	ASSLGLAGDTQY
TRBV6-5	TRBJ2-3	ASRMLVADTQY
TRBV3-1	TRBJ2-5	ASSQDDRGEGTQY
TRBV15	TRBJ2-1	ATSRLAGVQNEQF
TRBV15	TRBJ2-3	ATSRDGGRFATDTQY
TRBV11-2	TRBJ2-7	ASSLIGLAGEQY
TRBV24-1	TRBJ2-5	ATSDPGQGPETQY
TRBV4-2	TRBJ2-6	ASSQDQIRPSGANVLT
TRBV9	TRBJ1-2	ASSSNHRDFDYT
TRBV6-2/TRBV6-3	TRBJ1-5	ASSQTRTASNQPQH
TRBV23-1	TRBJ2-6	ASHQGRASGANVLT
TRBV30	TRBJ2-7	AWSGGEGSEQY
TRBV4-2	TRBJ2-1	ASSQETSGRNEQF
TRBV29-1	TRBJ2-3	SPRRVSGYSDTQY
TRBV19	TRBJ2-7	ASSIMMASSGYEQY
TRBV10-3	TRBJ1-2	AIRSDVTVYGYT
TRBV2	TRBJ2-5	ASNYRVETQY
TRBV9	TRBJ2-1	ASSVGGTSKGVNEQF
TRBV30	TRBJ2-4	AYGQGARENIQY
TRBV12-3/TRBV12-4	TRBJ2-4	ASSPHQGRIAKNIQY
TRBV5-1	TRBJ1-1	ASSPTTNTEAF
TRBV29-1	TRBJ2-7	SVEADRGYEQY
TRBV29-1	TRBJ2-1	SVVLRVLVNEQF
TRBV29-1	TRBJ2-3	SVGFLGVSTDTQY
TRBV29-1	TRBJ2-3	SVEAGGIDTQY
TRBV20-1	TRBJ1-2	SAFHRAGDYGYT
TRBV20-1	TRBJ2-7	SAPGQLAGGTYEQY
TRBV20-1	TRBJ2-7	STGTRYEQY
TRBV20-1	TRBJ2-1	SATSLAGGNEQF
TRBV6-5	TRBJ2-5	ASSYSIADQETQY
TRBV5-4	TRBJ2-6	ASSRQEFGANVLT
TRBV9	TRBJ2-5	ASSVGISGETQY
TRBV2	TRBJ2-3	ASGTTGGTDTQY
TRBV19	TRBJ2-1	ASTTSTPFPPPSYNEQF
TRBV20-1	TRBJ2-1	SATSGGAYNEQF
TRBV7-9	TRBJ2-5	ASSLPNSPGPSAGETQY
TRBV25-1	TRBJ1-2	ASSESGVGYGYT
TRBV19	TRBJ1-4	ASLGNGTAERRGF
TRBV25-1	TRBJ1-1	ASSARATNTEAF
TRBV28	TRBJ2-3	ASSPPRGQGRVGTQY
TRBV11-1	TRBJ1-1	ASSSTVRDTEAF